The rows below give T cell receptor beta chains drawn from one sample of a study of PD-L1 blockade in urothelial cancer. Sequencing was performed with immunoSEQ multiplex PCR; in TCRdb, only in-frame clones are kept and a portion is missing. The profile covers roughly 51,000 clones, with 86% appearing a single time and 20% to 25% taken by the ten largest. The sample here was PBMCs, taken around atezolizumab (anti-PD-L1) treatment. These TCRs come from a man aged 55 to 70 with urothelial cancer. The CDR3 runs from the conserved cysteine through the conserved F or W. D genes are given only for firm matches. Rows give clone size only sometimes, using once, few, many, or a class for an expanded clone.

DNA: TGTGCCAGCAGAAGCCTGAACACCGGGGAGCTGTTTTTT; CDR3: CASRSLNTGELFF; D: NA; J: TRBJ2-2; V: TRBV6-5; size: NA
DNA: TGTGCCAGCAGCTTGTGGGACAGCTATGGCTACACCTTC; CDR3: CASSLWDSYGYTF; D: TRBD1; J: TRBJ1-2; V: TRBV5-6; size: few
DNA: TGTGCCACAGAAACGGAGGGAGATACGCAGTATTTT; CDR3: CATETEGDTQYF; D: NA; J: TRBJ2-3; V: TRBV6-1; size: NA
DNA: TGCGCCAGCAGCCAAGATTGGGGACAGGCAGACTACAATGAGCAGTTCTTC; CDR3: CASSQDWGQADYNEQFF; D: TRBD1; J: TRBJ2-1; V: TRBV4-1; size: NA
DNA: TGTGCCAGCAGTGAATATGGACAGGGAGGGACTGAAGCTTTCTTT; CDR3: CASSEYGQGGTEAFF; D: TRBD1; J: TRBJ1-1; V: TRBV25-1; size: NA
DNA: TGTGCCAGCAGGGACACAACTAACTATGGCTACACCTTC; CDR3: CASRDTTNYGYTF; D: NA; J: TRBJ1-2; V: TRBV27; size: once
DNA: TGTGCCAGCAGTTCTGGACAGGCGAGCAATCAGCCCCAGCATTTT; CDR3: CASSSGQASNQPQHF; D: TRBD1; J: TRBJ1-5; V: TRBV27; size: once
DNA: TGTGCCAGCTCTTCGGACAGCCCAAGGGGCTACGAGCAGTACTTC; CDR3: CASSSDSPRGYEQYF; D: NA; J: TRBJ2-7; V: TRBV18; size: once
DNA: TGTGCCATCAGTGAGTGGAGCGAGCGGGAGACCCAGTACTTC; CDR3: CAISEWSERETQYF; D: NA; J: TRBJ2-5; V: TRBV10-3; size: NA
DNA: TGTGCCAGCAGCTATAGCGGGAAAGGGGCCGGGGAGCTGTTTTTT; CDR3: CASSYSGKGAGELFF; D: TRBD2; J: TRBJ2-2; V: TRBV5-4; size: NA
DNA: TGTGCCAGCAGCCGTTTAGCGGGGGGAGCCTACGAGCAGTACTTC; CDR3: CASSRLAGGAYEQYF; D: TRBD2; J: TRBJ2-7; V: TRBV4-2; size: NA
DNA: TGTGCCAGCAGCCCAGGGGGCTACTATGGCTACACCTTC; CDR3: CASSPGGYYGYTF; D: TRBD1; J: TRBJ1-2; V: TRBV6-6; size: NA
DNA: TGCGCCAGCAGCGCGGACAGTCCCTCCTACAATGAGCAGTTCTTC; CDR3: CASSADSPSYNEQFF; D: NA; J: TRBJ2-1; V: TRBV5-1; size: NA
DNA: TGTGCCAGCAGCCCCCGGACAGTAGCAAATCAGCCCCAGCATTTT; CDR3: CASSPRTVANQPQHF; D: NA; J: TRBJ1-5; V: TRBV7-2; size: NA
DNA: TGCGCCAGCAGTGACGGGGGGCGCGGCACTGAAGCTTTCTTT; CDR3: CASSDGGRGTEAFF; D: NA; J: TRBJ1-1; V: TRBV10-1; size: NA
DNA: TGTGCCAGTAGTACATCGACAGGGGGGAACTATGGCTACACCTTC; CDR3: CASSTSTGGNYGYTF; D: TRBD1; J: TRBJ1-2; V: TRBV19; size: once
DNA: TGTGCCTGGAGTCGTCCGGGCTCCTACGAGCAGTACTTC; CDR3: CAWSRPGSYEQYF; D: NA; J: TRBJ2-7; V: TRBV30; size: NA
DNA: TGCGCCAGCAGCTTTAAAGCGGGAGCGGGCGGGGAGCTGTTTTTT; CDR3: CASSFKAGAGGELFF; D: TRBD2; J: TRBJ2-2; V: TRBV5-1; size: NA
DNA: TGTGCCAGCGCACAGGCTCCAAACCTCGCTGGCTACACCTTC; CDR3: CASAQAPNLAGYTF; D: NA; J: TRBJ1-2; V: TRBV9; size: NA
DNA: TGTGCCAGCACCTTTAGGGGTCTCCTTGGCTACACCTTC; CDR3: CASTFRGLLGYTF; D: NA; J: TRBJ1-2; V: TRBV6-6; size: NA
DNA: TGCGCCAGCAGCCCGGGACTAGCGGGGGCGGGGGATACGCAGTATTTT; CDR3: CASSPGLAGAGDTQYF; D: TRBD2; J: TRBJ2-3; V: TRBV5-1; size: NA
DNA: TGTGCCAGCTCACCTTTCAGGACAGGGGAAGGCGAGCAGTACTTC; CDR3: CASSPFRTGEGEQYF; D: TRBD1; J: TRBJ2-7; V: TRBV18; size: NA
DNA: TGTGCTAGTGGTTCTTCAAACAGGGGCGATCCCTATTCTGGCTACACCTTC; CDR3: CASGSSNRGDPYSGYTF; D: TRBD1; J: TRBJ1-2; V: TRBV12-5; size: NA
DNA: TGTGCCAGCAGCTCCATAAGCGGTCGGACAGGGGTATACGAGCAGTACTTC; CDR3: CASSSISGRTGVYEQYF; D: TRBD1; J: TRBJ2-7; V: TRBV7-6; size: NA
DNA: TGCAGCGTTGGATTCGCCGGGACAAAAGAGACCCAGTACTTC; CDR3: CSVGFAGTKETQYF; D: NA; J: TRBJ2-5; V: TRBV29-1; size: NA
DNA: TGTGCCAGCAGCCCGGACATGGGGCCCCAGCATTTT; CDR3: CASSPDMGPQHF; D: NA; J: TRBJ1-5; V: TRBV7-2; size: NA
DNA: TGCGCCAGCAGCTTCCGACAGGGGGCTGAAGCTTTCTTT; CDR3: CASSFRQGAEAFF; D: TRBD1; J: TRBJ1-1; V: TRBV5-1; size: once
DNA: TGTGCCAGCAGTTACGTATTAGCAACTAATGAAAAACTGTTTTTT; CDR3: CASSYVLATNEKLFF; D: NA; J: TRBJ1-4; V: TRBV27; size: NA
DNA: TGTGCCAGCAGTTACGTCGGGGGAAGGAACTATGGCTACACCTTC; CDR3: CASSYVGGRNYGYTF; D: NA; J: TRBJ1-2; V: TRBV6-6; size: NA
DNA: TGCGCCAGCAGCCAAGATCGGGGGTTCGAGCAGTACTTC; CDR3: CASSQDRGFEQYF; D: NA; J: TRBJ2-7; V: TRBV4-3; size: NA
DNA: TGTGCCAGCAGCAGGACAGGGGGTGTCTACGAGCAGTACTTC; CDR3: CASSRTGGVYEQYF; D: TRBD1; J: TRBJ2-7; V: TRBV7-2; size: once
DNA: TGCGCCAGCAGCCGCGACAGTCCGAACACCGGGGAGCTGTTTTTT; CDR3: CASSRDSPNTGELFF; D: NA; J: TRBJ2-2; V: TRBV5-1; size: NA
DNA: TGCGCCAGCAGCTTTGGGTTTCAGGCGAGCACTGAAGCTTTCTTT; CDR3: CASSFGFQASTEAFF; D: NA; J: TRBJ1-1; V: TRBV5-1; size: many
DNA: TGTGCCAGCAGACCCGACAGATACAATCAGCCCCAGCATTTT; CDR3: CASRPDRYNQPQHF; D: NA; J: TRBJ1-5; V: TRBV9; size: NA
DNA: TGCAGCGTTGAAGAAGGAGGCTCTGGGGCCAACGTCCTGACTTTC; CDR3: CSVEEGGSGANVLTF; D: NA; J: TRBJ2-6; V: TRBV29-1; size: few
DNA: TGTGCCAGCAGCACAAGTCCTCGCAACCATGGCTACACCTTC; CDR3: CASSTSPRNHGYTF; D: NA; J: TRBJ1-2; V: TRBV28; size: NA
DNA: TGCGCCAGCAGTGTGCGGGGAAACACTGAAGCTTTCTTT; CDR3: CASSVRGNTEAFF; D: NA; J: TRBJ1-1; V: TRBV10-1; size: NA
DNA: TGTGCCAGCAGATGGACAGCCTACAATGAGCAGTTCTTC; CDR3: CASRWTAYNEQFF; D: NA; J: TRBJ2-1; V: TRBV6-4; size: NA
DNA: TGTGCCAGCAGCCCGACCCTAGAGAACACTGAAGCTTTCTTT; CDR3: CASSPTLENTEAFF; D: NA; J: TRBJ1-1; V: TRBV7-9; size: NA
DNA: TGTGCCAGCAGCTTGGTTGGGACTGCCGAAGCTTTCTTT; CDR3: CASSLVGTAEAFF; D: NA; J: TRBJ1-1; V: TRBV5-6; size: NA
DNA: TGTGCCAGCAGTGGGCCGGGACAGGGTTACACTGAAGCTTTCTTT; CDR3: CASSGPGQGYTEAFF; D: TRBD1; J: TRBJ1-1; V: TRBV25-1; size: NA
DNA: TGTGCCAGCAAGGGAGACTCCTACGAGCAGTACTTC; CDR3: CASKGDSYEQYF; D: NA; J: TRBJ2-7; V: TRBV5-6; size: NA
DNA: TGCAGCGTTGGGGACAGGGGGAAAAGCAATCAGCCCCAGCATTTT; CDR3: CSVGDRGKSNQPQHF; D: TRBD1; J: TRBJ1-5; V: TRBV29-1; size: NA
DNA: TGTGCCAGCAGTGGTCAGACATATGGCTACACCTTC; CDR3: CASSGQTYGYTF; D: NA; J: TRBJ1-2; V: TRBV6-1; size: NA
DNA: TGTGCCAGCTCAGAAACTAGCGGGGGGTACACAGATACGCAGTATTTT; CDR3: CASSETSGGYTDTQYF; D: TRBD2; J: TRBJ2-3; V: TRBV18; size: NA
DNA: TGTGCCTCCCACGAGGGCACTAACTATGGCTACACCTTC; CDR3: CASHEGTNYGYTF; D: NA; J: TRBJ1-2; V: TRBV28; size: NA
DNA: TGTGCCAGCAGCCCACGGACTAGCGGGGGACGGAATGAGCAGTTCTTC; CDR3: CASSPRTSGGRNEQFF; D: TRBD2; J: TRBJ2-1; V: TRBV7-6; size: NA
DNA: TGCGCCAGCAGCCAAGACGGTGCGGCACAAGAGACCCAGTACTTC; CDR3: CASSQDGAAQETQYF; D: NA; J: TRBJ2-5; V: TRBV4-1; size: NA
DNA: TGTGCCAGCAGTGTGGACAGGGGGGTCAATCAGCCCCAGCATTTT; CDR3: CASSVDRGVNQPQHF; D: TRBD1; J: TRBJ1-5; V: TRBV6-1; size: NA
DNA: TGTGCCAGCAGCTGGACAGGGGAGGATGAAGCTTTCTTT; CDR3: CASSWTGEDEAFF; D: TRBD1; J: TRBJ1-1; V: TRBV5-4; size: NA
DNA: TGCAGCGTTGTTGGGGGCGACTCTGGAAACACCATATATTTT; CDR3: CSVVGGDSGNTIYF; D: NA; J: TRBJ1-3; V: TRBV29-1; size: NA
DNA: TGTGCCAGCAGCGTAGATCCGCAGGGCAAGTACGAGCAGTACTTC; CDR3: CASSVDPQGKYEQYF; D: NA; J: TRBJ2-7; V: TRBV9; size: NA
DNA: TGTGCCAGCAGCGCCTCCATCGGGAGCTCCTACGAGCAGTACTTC; CDR3: CASSASIGSSYEQYF; D: NA; J: TRBJ2-7; V: TRBV9; size: few
DNA: TGTGCCAGCAGTGGCAGCTCTGGGGCCAACGTCCTGACTTTC; CDR3: CASSGSSGANVLTF; D: NA; J: TRBJ2-6; V: TRBV2; size: NA